This TCR beta chain originates from a study of patients and donors after allogeneic stem cell transplantation (dated by TCRdb to between 2020 and 2021). Libraries were constructed by RT-PCR. These reads were obtained on a NextSeq 550. Using fastp trimming at Q25 and MiXCR clonotype assembly, TCRdb reanalyzed the public sequencing data and kept in-frame beta chains. Identical CDR3 protein sequences are pooled into one entry, listed with their most common genes and DNA. The sample table records some 960,000 distinct CDR3 sequences; 15% to 20% of these occur just once. The ten largest clones add up to roughly 6% of the sample. This clonotype was recorded many times. Its antigen is not yet known. Within one base of it there is no much larger clone, and no base qualities were kept. Sequencing input: blood, either unsorted or a sorted T cell fraction (not recorded which). The source is a human donor who was either an allogeneic HSCT recipient or a stem cell or donor lymphocyte infusion donor (not recorded which). It is not recorded whose cells these are; they may come from a transplant donor.

The sequence in DNA is TGCGCCAGCAGCCAAGCGTGGGGTGTCACTGAAGCTTTCTTT. Protein translation: CASSQAWGVTEAFF. This chain is built from TRBV4-3 and TRBJ1-1, with the identity of the D gene unclear. The germline V gene supplies CDR1 LGHNA and CDR2 YSLEER. The CDR3 spans 14 residues, from the cysteine through the phenylalanine. Only the CDR3 region is kept as DNA, spanning 42 bases read in frame from base 1. A distance of 10 bases separates the germline ends of V and J, which lose 1 base and 4 bases respectively.